One sample yielded the 15 T cell receptor beta chains listed below, sequenced in a study of metastatic and nonmetastatic thyroid tumors. TCRdb reanalyzed the PCR reads via MiXCR. The sample has about 33,000 clones, 9.5% to 14% seen once. Before thyroid surgery, none of the patients had received any treatment. Sequencing was performed on blood. These receptors came from a female donor with papillary thyroid cancer or a benign thyroid nodule (not recorded which). Some clones in this sample may be carry-over from other donors' samples.

This clone is termed medium-sized (0.01 to 0.1%). This sequence joins TRBV6-1 and TRBJ2-6; tentatively, D is TRBD1 (6 bases). V was shortened by 6 bases and J by 1 base, with 10 bases between the two germline ends. Germline V gives CDR1 MNHNS, CDR2 SASEGT. The CDR3 sequence is 15 residues long. The chain's CDR3 is CASRGALSGANVLTF. CDR3 sequence (DNA): TGTGCCAGCAGGGGGGCACTTTCTGGGGCCAACGTCCTGACTTTC.

In its sample, this clone was seen many times. J is TRBJ2-5 and V is TRBV19; TRBD2 might be the D (6 bases). Per germline, CDR1 LNHDA and CDR2 SQIVND (reference sequence). V lost 10 bases and J 6 bases, leaving 18 bases between the germline ends. The CDR3 runs to 13 residues. DNA of the CDR3: TGTGCCACCGGCGGGGTAACAGTACAGACCCAGTACTTC. This encodes CATGGVTVQTQYF.

The gene calls are TRBV20-1 and TRBJ2-1; TRBD1 aligns across 11 bases. V gave up 3 bases and J gave up 5 bases; unmatched junction bases: 9. The CDR3 is 16 residues long. The germline V gene has CDR1 DFQATT and CDR2 SNEGSKA (reference sequence). The CDR3 coding sequence is TGCAGTGCTAGGGGACAGGGGGTTTCCTATAACAATGAGCAGTTCTTC. Residues: CSARGQGVSYNNEQFF.

On this clone: The germline gene is not matched at one end of the junction; a read error may be the cause. This chain uses TRBV5-1 with TRBJ2-5; perhaps TRBD2 as D (5 bases). The CDR3 spans 16 residues. The germline gives CDR1 SGHRS, CDR2 YFSETQ. CDR3 nucleotide sequence: TGTGCCAGCAGCTTGGCCCCTGGACGGGGTCAAGAGACCCAGTACTTC. Translating gives CASSLAPGRGQETQYF.

This clone was seen repeatedly, ten times or more. This chain links TRBV20-1 with TRBJ1-5; tentatively, D is TRBD1 (5 bases). Germline-derived CDR1 and CDR2 are DFQATT and SNEGSKA (reference sequence). The CDR3 loop spans 12 amino acids. The CDR3 protein is CSAGDVGQPQHF. DNA of the CDR3: TGCAGCGCCGGGGACGTGGGCCAGCCCCAGCATTTT.

The sample holds many counts of this clone. The chain has TRBV3-1 and TRBJ2-3; 8 bases match TRBD2. Unmatched junction bases numbered 2, after V lost 1 base and J lost 5 bases. The CDR3 spans 14 residues. Germline lookup yields CDR1 LGHDT and CDR2 YNNKEL (reference sequence). The CDR3 DNA follows: TGTGCCAGCAGCCAAGGGCTAGCGGGAGATACGCAGTATTTT. It specifies CASSQGLAGDTQYF.

This clone counts as medium-sized. The genes are TRBV30 and TRBJ1-2; 9 positions agree with TRBD1. The CDR3 contains 14 residues. After removal of 4 bases from V and 4 bases from J, the junction contained 7 bases not matched to a gene. Germline V CDR1 and CDR2: GTSNPN, SVGIG (reference sequence). This CDR3 reads CAWTAGTGLYGYTF. The DNA for the CDR3 is TGTGCCTGGACCGCCGGGACAGGGCTCTATGGCTACACCTTC. Variable domain in full (rest from reference TRBV30 and TRBJ1-2): SQTIHQWPATLVQPVGSPLSLECTVEGTSNPNLYWYRQAAGRGLQLLFYSVGIGQISSEVPQNLSASRPQDRQFILSSKKLLLSDSGFYLCAWTAGTGLYGYTFGSGTRLTVV.

This clone was observed at least ten times. Other DNA sequences in the same sample also yield this CDR3. This sequence joins TRBV20-1 and TRBJ2-7, with no clear D. V shed 2 bases and J shed 3 bases, with 11 bases lying between them. In germline, CDR1 is DFQATT, CDR2 SNEGSKA (reference sequence). The CDR3 is made up of 13 amino acids. Here the CDR3 DNA reads TGCAGTGCTAGATGGCGGAACCGCTACGAGCAGTACTTC. It encodes CSARWRNRYEQYF.

This clone was seen repeatedly, ten times or more. The chain links TRBV3-1 to TRBJ2-7; D is unclear. Between the trimmed V and J ends, which lost 1 base and 6 bases, there was a span of 10 bases. Germline V gives CDR1 LGHDT, CDR2 YNNKEL (reference sequence). The CDR3 is made up of 13 amino acids. CDR3 bases: TGTGCCAGCAGCCAAGGGCGAGCGCCCGAGCAGTACTTC. It yields the protein CASSQGRAPEQYF.

This clone was picked up many times. As DNA, the CDR3 is TGTGCCAGTAGTATAGGGCGAATCAGGAATGAGCAGTTCTTC. Protein product: CASSIGRIRNEQFF. The chain has TRBV19 and TRBJ2-1; D is unclear. This CDR3 contains 14 residues. CDR1 is LNHDA, CDR2 SQIVND, per germline (reference sequence). Between the trimmed V and J ends, which lost 1 base and 7 bases, there was a span of 11 bases.

Ten or more counts support this clone. This chain links TRBV5-6 with TRBJ1-6; no firm D call. CDR3 size: 14 residues. Trimming shortened V by 6 bases and J by 4 bases, and 11 bases separated the two germline ends. Germline V lookup: CDR1 SGHDT, CDR2 YYEEEE. CDR3 DNA: TGTGCCAGCACCCTAGGAGGATATAATTCACCCCTCCACTTT. Its translation: CASTLGGYNSPLHF.

This clone was seen repeatedly, ten times or more. This chain uses TRBV5-1 with TRBJ2-1; 9 bases agree with TRBD1. Germline loops: CDR1 SGHRS, CDR2 YFSETQ. Germline trimming cut 5 bases from V and 6 bases from J; bases unmatched to any gene: 15. This CDR3 has 17 residues. CDR3 DNA sequence: TGCGCCAGCAGTTTTTCCGGGACAGGGTCCATGGGCAATGAGCAGTTCTTC. This sequence encodes CASSFSGTGSMGNEQFF. Combining the CDR3 with reference TRBV5-1 and TRBJ2-1 gives the whole variable domain KAGVTQTPRYLIKTRGQQVTLSCSPISGHRSVSWYQQTPGQGLQFLFEYFSETQRNKGNFPGRFSGRQFSNSRSEMNVSTLELGDSALYLCASSFSGTGSMGNEQFFGPGTRLTVL.

This clone is medium-sized by share. This chain joins TRBV6-1 and TRBJ2-1; TRBD2 aligns across 10 bases. V trimming: 1 base; J trimming: 4 bases; junction bases outside the gene matches: 1. Germline CDR1 reads MNHNS; CDR2 reads SASEGT. The CDR3 has 15 residues. CDR3 DNA: TGTGCCAGCAGTGAAGGGACTAGCGGATACAATGAGCAGTTCTTC. Translated, it gives CASSEGTSGYNEQFF.

This clone was seen a handful of times. CDR3 in DNA: TGTGCCAGCAGCTCCCTGTGTGTCACCTACGGCTACACCTTC. It specifies CASSSLCVTYGYTF. The rearrangement joins TRBV12-3 or TRBV12-4 to TRBJ1-2; D is undetermined. Trimming cost V 6 bases and J 8 bases, with 19 bases left between them. This CDR3 is 14 amino acids long.

This clone was seen at least ten times. V and J are TRBV15 and TRBJ2-4; D is unclear. The V end lost 0 bases, the J end lost 7 bases, and 13 bases lay between the germline ends. The CDR3 contains 15 residues. Germline CDR1 is LNHNV and CDR2 is YYDKDF (reference sequence). DNA for the CDR3: TGTGCCACCAGCAGAGATCCCGGCCCTACGAACATTCAGTACTTC. This gives the protein CATSRDPGPTNIQYF.